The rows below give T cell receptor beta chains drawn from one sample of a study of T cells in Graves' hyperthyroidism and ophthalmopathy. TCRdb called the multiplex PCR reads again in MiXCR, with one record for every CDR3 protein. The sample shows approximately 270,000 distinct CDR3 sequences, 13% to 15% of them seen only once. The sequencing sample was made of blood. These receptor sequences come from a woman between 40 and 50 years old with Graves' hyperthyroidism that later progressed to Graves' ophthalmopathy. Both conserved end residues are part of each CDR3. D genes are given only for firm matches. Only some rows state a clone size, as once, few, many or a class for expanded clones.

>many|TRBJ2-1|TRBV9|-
TGTGCCAGCAGCGTAGGGATCGTACGCAATGAGCAGTTCTTC
CASSVGIVRNEQFF
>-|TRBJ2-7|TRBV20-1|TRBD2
TGCAGTGCTTACCGGACTAGCGGGAGATTGAACGAGGAGTACTTC
CSAYRTSGRLNEEYF
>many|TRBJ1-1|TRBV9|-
TGTGCCAGTGGATCAGTGGGGCGCATCCCACACCAAAACACTGAAGCTTTCTTT
CASGSVGRIPHQNTEAFF
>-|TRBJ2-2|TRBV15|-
TGTGCCACCAGCAGAGCTGGGACGGGGGAGCTGTTTTTT
CATSRAGTGELFF
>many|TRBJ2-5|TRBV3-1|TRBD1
TGTGCCAGCAGCCTCCACTTGGGACAGGTCCAAGAGACCCAGTACTTC
CASSLHLGQVQETQYF
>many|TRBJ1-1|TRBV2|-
TGTGCCAGCATTTGGAGTCTCGTTTCGATGAACACTGAAGCTTTCTTT
CASIWSLVSMNTEAFF
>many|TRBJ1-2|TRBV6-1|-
TGTGCCAGCAGTTTCGCCGGCAACGGCTACACCTTC
CASSFAGNGYTF
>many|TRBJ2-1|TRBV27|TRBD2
TGTGCCAGCAGTCTAGCGGGAGGGCCCCATGAGCAGTTCTTC
CASSLAGGPHEQFF
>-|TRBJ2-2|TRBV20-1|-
TGCAGTGCTAGAGAGTTGGTAGGCAGCACCGGGGAGCTGTTTTTT
CSARELVGSTGELFF
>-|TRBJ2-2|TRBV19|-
TGTGCCAGTATCCCGGACACTACCGGGGAGCTGTTTTTT
CASIPDTTGELFF
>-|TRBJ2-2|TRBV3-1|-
TGTGCCAGCAGCCAAGGGGGGGTTGCCGGGGAGCTGTTTTTT
CASSQGGVAGELFF
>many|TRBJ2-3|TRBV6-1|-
TGTGCCAGCAGGCAGGGGTGGACAGATACGCAGTATTTT
CASRQGWTDTQYF
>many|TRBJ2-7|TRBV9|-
TGTGCCAGCAGCCCCGACTCGTACGAGCAGTACTTC
CASSPDSYEQYF
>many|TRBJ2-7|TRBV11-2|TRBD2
TGTGCCAGCAGCTTAGGGACTAGCGACTTCTACGAGCAGTACTTC
CASSLGTSDFYEQYF
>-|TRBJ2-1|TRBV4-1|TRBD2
TGCGCCAGCAGCCAAGGGGGACTAGCGGGATCGCAGTTCTTC
CASSQGGLAGSQFF
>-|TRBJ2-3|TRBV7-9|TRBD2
TGTGCCAGCAGCGCTTATAAGTTACCCAGACTAGCGGGAGGGGATACGCAGTATTTT
CASSAYKLPRLAGGDTQYF
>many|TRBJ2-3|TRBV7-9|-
TGTGCCAGCACCAACTCGGACTACGAATTCACAGATACGCAGTATTTT
CASTNSDYEFTDTQYF
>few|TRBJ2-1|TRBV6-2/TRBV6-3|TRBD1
TGTGCCAGCAGTTACTGGCAGGGGGCGAGCAATGAGCAGTTCTTC
CASSYWQGASNEQFF
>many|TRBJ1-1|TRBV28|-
TGTGCCAGCAGTGTCCCGGGCCAAGGGACCACTGAAGCTTTCTTT
CASSVPGQGTTEAFF
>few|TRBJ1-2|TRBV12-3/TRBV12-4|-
TGTGCCAGCAGTTTAGGTCGGAACCTCTATGGCTACACCTTC
CASSLGRNLYGYTF
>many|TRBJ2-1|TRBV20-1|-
TGCAGTCCCCGGGACTCCCTATATAATGAGCAGTTCTTC
CSPRDSLYNEQFF
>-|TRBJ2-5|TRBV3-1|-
TGTGCCAGCAGCCATCCGGAACACGAGACCCAGTACTTC
CASSHPEHETQYF
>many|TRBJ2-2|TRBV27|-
TGTGCCAGCAGTTCACTTCTAACCCGATTGGAGCTGTTTTTT
CASSSLLTRLELFF
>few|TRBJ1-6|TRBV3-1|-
TGTGCCAGCAGCCAAGATAGGGTCCGTGGCACCCTCCACTTT
CASSQDRVRGTLHF
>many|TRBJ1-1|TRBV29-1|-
TGCAGCGTTCGAGGTGGCACTGAAGCTTTCTTT
CSVRGGTEAFF
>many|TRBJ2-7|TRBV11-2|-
TGTGCCAGCAGCTTAGAAGCCTACTCCTACGAGCAGTACTTC
CASSLEAYSYEQYF
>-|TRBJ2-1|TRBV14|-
TGTGCCAGCAGCCAACGGATCGGGAGTCTGGGCAATGAGCAGTTCTTC
CASSQRIGSLGNEQFF
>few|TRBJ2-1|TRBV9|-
TGTGCCAGCAGCGTAGGTATTACCCGACAGAGCTCCTACAATGAGCAGTTCTTC
CASSVGITRQSSYNEQFF
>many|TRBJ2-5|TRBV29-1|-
TGCAGCGTTGTACCTAGTTGGGAGACCCAGTACTTC
CSVVPSWETQYF
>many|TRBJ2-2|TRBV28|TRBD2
TGTGCCAGCAGTTCACACGGGCTAGCGGGAGGCACTCAGGACACCGGGGAGCTGTTTTTT
CASSSHGLAGGTQDTGELFF
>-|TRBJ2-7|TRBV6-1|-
TGTGCCAGCAGTCAATACAACTACGAGCAGTACTTC
CASSQYNYEQYF
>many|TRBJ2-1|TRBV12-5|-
TGTGCTAGTGGTTTGGCTATTCTGGAGGGCTCCTACAATGAGCAGTTCTTC
CASGLAILEGSYNEQFF
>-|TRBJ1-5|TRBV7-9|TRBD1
TGTGCCAGCAGCTTAGGGGACAGGGGGCTTGGACAGCCCCAGCATTTT
CASSLGDRGLGQPQHF
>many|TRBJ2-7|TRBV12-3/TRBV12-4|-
TGTGCCAGCAGTCCAATTCAGGGACCGAGACCCTACGAGCAGTACTTC
CASSPIQGPRPYEQYF
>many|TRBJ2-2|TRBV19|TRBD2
TGTGCCAGTAGTCCCCGCCTAGCGGGAGCGAACACCGGGGAGCTGTTTTTT
CASSPRLAGANTGELFF
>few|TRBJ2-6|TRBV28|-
TGTGCCAGCAGTTTAGCAGGGTTTGGGGCCAACGTCCTGACTTTC
CASSLAGFGANVLTF
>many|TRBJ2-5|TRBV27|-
TGTGCCAGCAGCAAAAGGAGGATGGAAGGAGAGACCCAGTACTTC
CASSKRRMEGETQYF
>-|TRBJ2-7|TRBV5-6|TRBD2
TGTGCCAGCAGCCTGGGGACTAGCTTACCCTACGAGCAGTACTTC
CASSLGTSLPYEQYF
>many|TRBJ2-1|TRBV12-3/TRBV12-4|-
TGTGCCAGCAGTTTGACTCAGCCGGGGGATGAGCAGTTCTTC
CASSLTQPGDEQFF
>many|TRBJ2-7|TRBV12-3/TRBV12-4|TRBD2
TGTGCCAGCAGTTTAGAGTCCGGCGGGAGCCTCCGGAACGAGCAGTACTTC
CASSLESGGSLRNEQYF
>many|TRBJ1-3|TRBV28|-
TGTGCCAGCAGGGGAATTTTTTGGGCCTACTCTGGAAACACCATATATTTT
CASRGIFWAYSGNTIYF
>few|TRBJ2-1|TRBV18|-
TGTGCCAGCTCACCCCCGGAGGGGGGCAATGAGCAGTTCTTC
CASSPPEGGNEQFF
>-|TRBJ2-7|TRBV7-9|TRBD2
TGTGCCAGCAGCTTAGCCGGGACTAGCGACCTGGAGGAGCAGTACTTC
CASSLAGTSDLEEQYF
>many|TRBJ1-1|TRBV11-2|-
TGTGCCGTAGGTCTCGGGCCGAACACTGAAGCTTTCTTT
CAVGLGPNTEAFF
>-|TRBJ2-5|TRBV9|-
TGTGCCAGCAGCGAGCCCAGGGGCTACATCGCCGGGGGGGAGACCCAGTACTTC
CASSEPRGYIAGGETQYF
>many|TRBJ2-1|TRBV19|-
TGTGCCAGTACCACACTAAGGGGGAGGGCCACCAATGAGCAGTTCTTC
CASTTLRGRATNEQFF
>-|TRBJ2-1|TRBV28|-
TGTGCCAGCAGACTTATACAAGGATCCTACAATGAGCAGTTCTTC
CASRLIQGSYNEQFF
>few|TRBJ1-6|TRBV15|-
TGTGCCACCAGCAGAGCAAGTCCTGGCTCACCCCTCCACTTT
CATSRASPGSPLHF
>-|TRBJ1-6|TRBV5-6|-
TGTGCCAGCAGCTTGGGGGTCGTCGGCTATAATTCACCCCTCCACTTT
CASSLGVVGYNSPLHF